Following are 21 T cell receptor beta chains from one sample sequenced in a study of shared clonotypes between healthy human individuals. The repertoire was sequenced with immunoSEQ multiplex PCR; TCRdb's copy has only in-frame clones and lacks some. The repertoire includes fewer than 1 million clones, about 97% of them detected once, and less than 0.25% sits in the top ten. Terminally differentiated effector memory CD45RA+ cells were left out of the naive CD8 fraction, which was CD45RO-negative and positively selected for CCR7. Sequencing was performed on naive CD8+ T cells sorted from blood. Source of these receptors: a man aged 25 to 40 in good health.

The rearrangement links TRBV2 to TRBJ2-7, with TRBD1 as a possible D gene (5 bases). CDR3 length equals 12 residues. Trimming removed 9 bases from V and 3 bases from J, with 12 bases in between. CDR1 and CDR2 from the germline V gene are SNHLY and FYNNEI. This chain's CDR3 is CARAGHGYEQYF. The CDR3 region has the DNA TGTGCCAGAGCCGGACACGGCTACGAGCAGTACTTC.

The chain recombines TRBV2 with TRBJ2-7; 7 bases match TRBD2. Unmatched junction bases numbered 3, after V lost 1 base and J lost 0 bases. Germline V gene sequence: CDR1 SNHLY, CDR2 FYNNEI. The CDR3 is made up of 15 amino acids. The DNA of the CDR3 is TGTGCCAGCAGTGAAGGCGGGAGTATCTCCTACGAGCAGTACTTC. It specifies CASSEGGSISYEQYF.

The genes are TRBV6-5 and TRBJ2-1; 8 bases align to TRBD1. There are 13 residues in the CDR3. After removal of 10 bases from V and 2 bases from J, the junction contained 4 bases not matched to a gene. Germline CDR1 and CDR2: MNHEY and SVGAGI. As DNA, the CDR3 is TGTGCCACCTCGGACAGGGCCTACAATGAGCAGTTCTTC. It translates to CATSDRAYNEQFF.

This clone occurred once. The chain recombines TRBV7-9 with TRBJ1-1, with D perhaps matching TRBD1 (5 bases). CDR3 length: 15 residues. The V and J ends lost 6 bases and 2 bases respectively, with 16 bases between them. Germline values: CDR1 SEHNR, CDR2 FQNEAQ (reference sequence). The CDR3 region is CASSPRTKSNTEAFF. The CDR3 region has the DNA TGTGCCAGCAGTCCTCGGACAAAAAGCAACACTGAAGCTTTCTTT.

This clone came up once. The rearrangement links TRBV9 to TRBJ2-1; the D gene is possibly TRBD1 (6 bases). The CDR3 loop spans 13 amino acids. Germline V gene sequence: CDR1 SGDLS, CDR2 YYNGEE. The V end was cut by 4 bases, the J end by 4 bases, with 9 bases between. The CDR3 nucleotides read TGTGCCAGCAGCTCACAGGGTTACAATGAGCAGTTCTTC. Its translation: CASSSQGYNEQFF. Using reference TRBV9 and TRBJ2-1 for the parts outside the CDR3, the full variable domain is DSGVTQTPKHLITATGQRVTLRCSPRSGDLSVYWYQQSLDQGLQFLIQYYNGEERAKGNILERFSAQQFPDLHSELNLSSLELGDSALYFCASSSQGYNEQFFGPGTRLTVL.

This clone was observed a single time. This chain joins TRBV9 and TRBJ2-1; D possibly corresponds to TRBD1 (5 bases). Trimming shortened V by 1 base and J by 8 bases, and 10 bases separated the two germline ends. Germline V gene lookup returns CDR1 SGDLS and CDR2 YYNGEE. This CDR3 is 13 amino acids long. CDR3 sequence (DNA): TGTGCCAGCAGCGTATTAGTGGGGCATGAGCAGTTCTTC. Its translation: CASSVLVGHEQFF.

The gene calls are TRBV2 and TRBJ2-7; D remains unclear. The CDR3 has 13 residues. Looked up from germline, CDR1 is SNHLY and CDR2 is FYNNEI. V lost 5 bases and J 1 base, leaving 9 bases between the germline ends. Written as DNA, the CDR3 is TGTGCCAGCAGTTCTCACGTATCCTACGAGCAGTACTTC. Translated, it gives CASSSHVSYEQYF.

The chain combines TRBV25-1 with TRBJ2-3; no firm D call. CDR1 and CDR2 from the germline V gene are MGHDK and SYGVNS. The CDR3 has 15 residues. Between the trimmed V and J ends, which lost 3 bases and 4 bases, there was a span of 14 bases. In nucleotides, the CDR3 is TGTGCCAGCAGTGATCTGGCTACCCCCGCAGATACGCAGTATTTT. This gives the protein CASSDLATPADTQYF.

This rearrangement joins TRBV7-2 to TRBJ2-3, with D unclear. Germline assignment: CDR1 SGHTA and CDR2 FQGNSA. This CDR3 has 17 amino acids. V lost 5 bases and J 6 bases, leaving 24 bases between the germline ends. The CDR3 sequence: CASSKRARAANLDTQYF. Here the CDR3 DNA reads TGTGCCAGCAGCAAAAGAGCAAGGGCCGCGAATCTGGATACGCAGTATTTT.

This chain joins TRBV28 and TRBJ1-1; D may be TRBD1 (5 bases). V was clipped by 2 bases and J by 5 bases, with 9 bases between them. The length of the CDR3 is 13 residues. Germline assignment: CDR1 MDHEN and CDR2 SYDVKM. The CDR3 bases are TGTGCCAGCAGTTTACAGGGATGGACTGAAGCTTTCTTT. Its translation: CASSLQGWTEAFF.

Details on this clone: One base separates it from a far larger clone, so it is likely a read error. At the DNA level, this CDR3 is encoded by other sequences in the same sample as well. This chain uses TRBV5-6 with TRBJ2-2, with D possibly TRBD1 on 6 matching bases. Trimming took off 2 bases at V and 7 bases at J, with 6 bases between the two ends. The CDR3 runs 12 residues. Germline V lookup: CDR1 SGHDT, CDR2 YYEEEE. Here the CDR3 DNA reads TGTGCCAGCAGCTTAGGGGGCGGGGAGCTGTTTTTT. Translated: CASSLGGGELFF.

The rearrangement links TRBV15 to TRBJ2-3, with a weak D call TRBD2 (5 bases). This CDR3 spans 19 amino acids. Trimming took off 3 bases at V and 1 base at J, with 23 bases between the two ends. Looked up from germline, CDR1 is LNHNV and CDR2 is YYDKDF (reference sequence). For the CDR3, the DNA is TGTGCCACCAGCAGTCCTTCCAGCGGCTCGAAGTGGGGCACAGATACGCAGTATTTT. It yields the protein CATSSPSSGSKWGTDTQYF.

The CDR3: CASGKTGEGNTEAFF. The DNA for the CDR3 is TGCGCCAGCGGAAAAACAGGGGAGGGAAACACTGAAGCTTTCTTT. V usage is TRBV5-1 and J usage is TRBJ1-1, with 7 bases fitting TRBD1. Germline V gene lookup returns CDR1 SGHRS and CDR2 YFSETQ. V gave up 7 bases and J gave up 2 bases; unmatched junction bases: 11. The CDR3 spans 15 residues. Full variable domain (rest looked up from reference TRBV5-1 and TRBJ1-1): KAGVTQTPRYLIKTRGQQVTLSCSPISGHRSVSWYQQTPGQGLQFLFEYFSETQRNKGNFPGRFSGRQFSNSRSEMNVSTLELGDSALYLCASGKTGEGNTEAFFGQGTRLTVV.

CDR3 coding DNA: TGTGCCAGTAGTCGTGACGGGCTGACTAGCACAGATACGCAGTATTTT. As protein: CASSRDGLTSTDTQYF. This chain uses TRBV19 with TRBJ2-3; D ambiguous. The CDR3 contains 16 residues. Germline V gene sequence: CDR1 LNHDA, CDR2 SQIVND (reference sequence). Trimming took 5 bases from V and 0 from J, leaving 15 bases between them. The whole variable domain, remainder taken from reference TRBV19 and TRBJ2-3, is DGGITQSPKYLFRKEGQNVTLSCEQNLNHDAMYWYRQDPGQGLRLIYYSQIVNDFQKGDIAEGYSVSREKKESFPLTVTSAQKNPTAFYLCASSRDGLTSTDTQYFGPGTRLTVL.

The genes are TRBV6-5 and TRBJ1-5; tentative D call: TRBD1 (6 bases). The CDR3 consists of 16 residues. Germline V gene lookup returns CDR1 MNHEY and CDR2 SVGAGI. Trimming pared 6 bases from V and 5 bases from J, leaving 20 bases between. CDR3 protein: CASSYPGRGKDQPQHF. The CDR3 coding sequence is TGTGCCAGCAGCTACCCGGGCAGGGGTAAGGATCAGCCCCAGCATTTT.

A note on this clone: This specimen includes other DNA sequences encoding the same CDR3. The chain has TRBV27 and TRBJ2-7; D is possibly TRBD2 (5 bases). Germline V CDR1 and CDR2: MNHEY, SMNVEV (reference sequence). Trimming pared 3 bases from V and 7 bases from J, leaving 10 bases between. The length of the CDR3 is 12 residues. The CDR3 loop reads CASSFPSGEQYF. The DNA for the CDR3 is TGTGCCAGCAGTTTCCCTTCGGGGGAGCAGTACTTC.

The V and J genes are TRBV27 and TRBJ1-4; 8 nucleotides agree with TRBD1. Germline lookup yields CDR1 MNHEY and CDR2 SMNVEV (reference sequence). After removal of 1 base from V and 7 bases from J, the junction contained 5 bases not matched to a gene. This CDR3 is built from 15 residues. The CDR3 protein is CASSLWTGSVEKLFF. The CDR3, as DNA: TGTGCCAGCAGTTTATGGACAGGGTCGGTTGAAAAACTGTTTTTT.

This clone was observed once. This rearrangement joins TRBV27 to TRBJ2-1; 8 bases fit TRBD1. Germline trimming cut 3 bases from V and 6 bases from J; bases unmatched to any gene: 4. The CDR3 loop spans 14 amino acids. Germline V gene lookup returns CDR1 MNHEY and CDR2 SMNVEV (reference sequence). The CDR3 loop is CASSFFQGANEQFF. CDR3 in DNA: TGTGCCAGCAGTTTCTTCCAGGGGGCCAATGAGCAGTTCTTC.

The CDR3 coding sequence is TGTGCCAGCAGCCCTTTCCCGGGACAGGGTTCGGTGAACACTGAAGCTTTCTTT. Translating it yields CASSPFPGQGSVNTEAFF. This chain uses TRBV7-6 with TRBJ1-1, with 9 bases that match TRBD1. With V trimmed by 5 bases and J by 0 bases, 13 bases remained unmatched. Germline-derived CDR1 and CDR2 are SGHVS and FNYEAQ. The CDR3 covers 18 residues.

The chain joins TRBV28 to TRBJ2-7, with 7 positions matching TRBD1. The CDR3 totals 14 residues. V was pared by 5 bases and J by 6 bases, with 10 bases of the junction left unmatched. The germline V gene encodes CDR1 MDHEN and CDR2 SYDVKM. CDR3 nucleotides: TGTGCCAGCAGTCCAACCACCGGGACAGTCGAGCAGTACTTC. This sequence encodes CASSPTTGTVEQYF.

The chain recombines TRBV7-9 with TRBJ2-6; unclear D gene. Germline loops: CDR1 SEHNR, CDR2 FQNEAQ (reference sequence). This CDR3 spans 14 amino acids. V was cut by 1 base and J by 3 bases, with 4 bases left in between. The CDR3 region is CASSLGDGANVLTF. DNA for the CDR3: TGTGCCAGCAGCTTAGGGGATGGGGCCAACGTCCTGACTTTC.